The entry below gives a single T cell receptor beta chain sequence along with its context. Its specificity is unknown. The authors produced cDNA by 5'RACE using 10-nucleotide random UMIs. TCRdb independently ran MiXCR on the 5' RACE reads; one entry per CDR3 protein. The profile shows about 20,000 distinct CDR3 sequences, approximately 8% of them singletons. CD4+ or CD8+ T cells at a count of some 900,000 served as input for the sorted libraries. The CDR3 covers 15 residues. Germline-derived CDR1 and CDR2 are LNHNV and YYDKDF (reference sequence). The V end lost 3 bases, the J end lost 4 bases, and 16 bases lay between the germline ends. The sample is drawn from a study of neurological immune-mediated disorders. Findings and caveats of the study: No sharing of CDR3 amino acid sequences was observed among expanded clones across subjects, suggesting private repertoires in all groups. Patients with HTLV-1-associated myelopathy showed the most TCR clonal expansion. Those with multiple sclerosis showed the least, falling below healthy controls.

J is TRBJ2-7 and V is TRBV15; D is unresolved. The receptor was isolated from a woman in her thirties with HTLV-1-associated myelopathy (HAM/TSP). The sample taken for sequencing was CD8+ T cells from blood. The CDR3 spells CATSSQEAQRYEQYF. The CDR3 coding sequence is TGTGCCACCAGCAGCCAAGAAGCCCAGAGATACGAGCAGTACTTC. The full variable domain, completed using reference TRBV15 and TRBJ2-7, is DAMVIQNPRYQVTQFGKPVTLSCSQTLNHNVMYWYQQKSSQAPKLLFHYYDKDFNNEADTPDNFQSRRPNTSFCFLDIRSPGLGDTAMYLCATSSQEAQRYEQYFGPGTRLTVT.